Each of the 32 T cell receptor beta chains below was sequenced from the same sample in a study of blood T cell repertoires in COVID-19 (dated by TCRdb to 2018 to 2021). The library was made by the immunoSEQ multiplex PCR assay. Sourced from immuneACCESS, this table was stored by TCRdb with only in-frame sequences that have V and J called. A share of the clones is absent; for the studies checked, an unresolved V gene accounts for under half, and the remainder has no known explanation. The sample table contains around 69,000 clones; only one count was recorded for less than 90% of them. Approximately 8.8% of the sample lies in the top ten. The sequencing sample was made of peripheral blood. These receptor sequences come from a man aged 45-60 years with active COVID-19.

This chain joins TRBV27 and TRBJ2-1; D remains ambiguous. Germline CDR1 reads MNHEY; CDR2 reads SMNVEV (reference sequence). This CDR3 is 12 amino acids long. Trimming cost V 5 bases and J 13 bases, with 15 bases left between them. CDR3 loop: CASSTPMEPQFF. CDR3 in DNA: TGTGCCAGCAGTACCCCTATGGAGCCACAGTTCTTC.

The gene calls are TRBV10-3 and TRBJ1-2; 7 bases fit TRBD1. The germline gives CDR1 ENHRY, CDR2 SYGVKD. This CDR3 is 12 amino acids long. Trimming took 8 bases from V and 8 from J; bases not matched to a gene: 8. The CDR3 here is CAIEDRPAGYTF. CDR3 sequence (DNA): TGTGCCATCGAGGACAGGCCCGCGGGCTACACCTTC.

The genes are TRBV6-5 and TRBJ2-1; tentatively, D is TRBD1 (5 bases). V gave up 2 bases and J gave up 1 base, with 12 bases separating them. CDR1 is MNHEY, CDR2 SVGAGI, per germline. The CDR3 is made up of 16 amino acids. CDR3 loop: CASSYDTQGSYNEQFF. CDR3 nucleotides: TGTGCCAGCAGTTACGATACCCAGGGTTCCTACAATGAGCAGTTCTTC.

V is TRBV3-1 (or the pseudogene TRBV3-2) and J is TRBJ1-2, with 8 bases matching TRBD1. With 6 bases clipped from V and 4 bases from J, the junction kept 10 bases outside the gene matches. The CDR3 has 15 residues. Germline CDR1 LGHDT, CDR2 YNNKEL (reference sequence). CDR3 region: CASRPSGGHSYGYTF. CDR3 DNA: TGTGCCAGCAGGCCCTCAGGGGGCCATTCCTATGGCTACACCTTC.

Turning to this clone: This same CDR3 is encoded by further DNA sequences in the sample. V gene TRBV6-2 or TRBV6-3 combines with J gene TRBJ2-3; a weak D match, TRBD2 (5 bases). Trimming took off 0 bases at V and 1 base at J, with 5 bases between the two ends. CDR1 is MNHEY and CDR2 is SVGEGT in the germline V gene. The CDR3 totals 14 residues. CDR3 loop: CASSYSRGTDTQYF. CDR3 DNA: TGTGCCAGCAGTTACTCGAGGGGCACAGATACGCAGTATTTT.

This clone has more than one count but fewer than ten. In DNA, the CDR3 is TGTGCCAGCAGTGAACCTACAGGGAGCTATGGCTACACCTTC. It is translated as CASSEPTGSYGYTF. The chain is built from TRBV6-4 and TRBJ1-2; a weak D match, TRBD1 (6 bases). V was trimmed by 3 bases and J by 4 bases, leaving 12 bases between them. The CDR3 has 14 residues. Germline CDR1 is MRHNA and CDR2 is SNTAGT.

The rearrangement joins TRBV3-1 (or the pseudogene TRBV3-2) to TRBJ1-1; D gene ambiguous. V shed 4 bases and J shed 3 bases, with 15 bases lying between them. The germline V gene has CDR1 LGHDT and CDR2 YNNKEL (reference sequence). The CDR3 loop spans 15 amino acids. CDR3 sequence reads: CASSPFFLEYTEAFF. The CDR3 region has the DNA TGTGCCAGCAGCCCATTCTTCCTGGAGTACACTGAAGCTTTCTTT.

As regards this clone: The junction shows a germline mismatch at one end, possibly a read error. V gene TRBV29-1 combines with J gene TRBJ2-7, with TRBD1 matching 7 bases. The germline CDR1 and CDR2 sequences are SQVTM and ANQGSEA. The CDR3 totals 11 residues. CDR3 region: CSVPDRSSSPF. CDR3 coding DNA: TGCAGCGTACCGGACAGGTCCTCTTCCCCCTTC.

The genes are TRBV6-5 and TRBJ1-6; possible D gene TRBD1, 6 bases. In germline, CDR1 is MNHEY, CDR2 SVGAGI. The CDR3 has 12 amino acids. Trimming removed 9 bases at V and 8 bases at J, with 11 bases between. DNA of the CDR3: TGTGCCAGTAGGGGGTCTGATTCACCCCTCCACTTT. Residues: CASRGSDSPLHF.

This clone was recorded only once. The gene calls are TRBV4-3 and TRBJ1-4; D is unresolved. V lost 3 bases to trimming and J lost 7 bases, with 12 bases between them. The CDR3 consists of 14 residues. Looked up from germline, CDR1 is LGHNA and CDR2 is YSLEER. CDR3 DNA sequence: TGCGCCAGCAGCCAGGTTCCGGGAAGTGAAAAACTGTTTTTT. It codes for CASSQVPGSEKLFF.

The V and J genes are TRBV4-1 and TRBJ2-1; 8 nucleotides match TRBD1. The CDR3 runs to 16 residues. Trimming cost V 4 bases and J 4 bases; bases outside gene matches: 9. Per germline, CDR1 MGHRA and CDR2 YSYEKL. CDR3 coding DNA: TGCGCCAGCAGCCGAGACTTCGGGACAGGATACAATGAGCAGTTCTTC. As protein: CASSRDFGTGYNEQFF.

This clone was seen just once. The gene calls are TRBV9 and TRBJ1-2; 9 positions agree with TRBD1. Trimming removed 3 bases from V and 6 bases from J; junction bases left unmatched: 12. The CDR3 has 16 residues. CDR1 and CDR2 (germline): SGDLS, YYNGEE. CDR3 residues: CASSAEGQGRMDGYTF. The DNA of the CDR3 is TGTGCCAGCAGCGCTGAAGGACAGGGGAGAATGGATGGCTACACCTTC.

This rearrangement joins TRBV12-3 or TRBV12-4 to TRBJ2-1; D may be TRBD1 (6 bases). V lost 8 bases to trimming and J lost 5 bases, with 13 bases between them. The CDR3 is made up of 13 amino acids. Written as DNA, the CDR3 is TGTGCCAGCTTCAGGGCAGGGGACAATGAGCAGTTCTTC. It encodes CASFRAGDNEQFF.

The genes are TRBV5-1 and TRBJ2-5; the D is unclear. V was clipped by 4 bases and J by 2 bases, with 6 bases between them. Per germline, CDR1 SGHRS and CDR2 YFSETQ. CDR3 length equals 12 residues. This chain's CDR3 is CASSPGQETQYF. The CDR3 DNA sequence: TGCGCCAGCAGCCCCGGTCAAGAGACCCAGTACTTC. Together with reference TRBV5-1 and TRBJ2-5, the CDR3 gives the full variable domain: KAGVTQTPRYLIKTRGQQVTLSCSPISGHRSVSWYQQTPGQGLQFLFEYFSETQRNKGNFPGRFSGRQFSNSRSEMNVSTLELGDSALYLCASSPGQETQYFGPGTRLLVL.

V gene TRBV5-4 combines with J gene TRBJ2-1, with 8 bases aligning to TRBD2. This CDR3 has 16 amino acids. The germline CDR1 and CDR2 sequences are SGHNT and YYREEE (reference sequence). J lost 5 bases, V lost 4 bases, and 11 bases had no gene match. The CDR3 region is CASSPVAWRGDNEQFF. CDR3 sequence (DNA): TGTGCCAGCAGCCCCGTGGCTTGGCGGGGGGACAATGAGCAGTTCTTC.

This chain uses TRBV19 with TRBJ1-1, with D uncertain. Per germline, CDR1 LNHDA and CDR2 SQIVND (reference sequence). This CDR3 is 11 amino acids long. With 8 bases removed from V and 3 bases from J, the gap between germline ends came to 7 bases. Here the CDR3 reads CASRLDTEAFF. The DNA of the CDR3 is TGTGCCAGTCGGTTGGACACTGAAGCTTTCTTT.

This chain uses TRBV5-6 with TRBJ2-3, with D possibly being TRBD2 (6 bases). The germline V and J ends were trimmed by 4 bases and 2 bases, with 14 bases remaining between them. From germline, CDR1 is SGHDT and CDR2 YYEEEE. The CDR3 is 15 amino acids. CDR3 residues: CASSHPSVYTDTQYF. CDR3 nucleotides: TGTGCCAGCAGCCATCCTAGCGTTTACACAGATACGCAGTATTTT.

The CDR3 DNA reads as TGTGCCAGTAGTATAGCGGGCAGGGGGGCCAATCAGCCCCAGCATTTT. Protein sequence: CASSIAGRGANQPQHF. The rearrangement joins TRBV19 to TRBJ1-5; 7 bases align to TRBD1. Germline trimming cut 1 base from V and 3 bases from J; bases unmatched to any gene: 6. The CDR3 consists of 16 residues. Germline-derived CDR1 and CDR2 are LNHDA and SQIVND (reference sequence).

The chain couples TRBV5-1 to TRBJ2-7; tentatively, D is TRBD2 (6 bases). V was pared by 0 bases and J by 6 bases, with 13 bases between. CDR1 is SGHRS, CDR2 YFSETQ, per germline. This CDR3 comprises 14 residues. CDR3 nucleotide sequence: TGCGCCAGCAGCTTGGTGGCTAGCGCTGGCGAGCAGTACTTC. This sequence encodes CASSLVASAGEQYF. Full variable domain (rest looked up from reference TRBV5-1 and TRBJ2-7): KAGVTQTPRYLIKTRGQQVTLSCSPISGHRSVSWYQQTPGQGLQFLFEYFSETQRNKGNFPGRFSGRQFSNSRSEMNVSTLELGDSALYLCASSLVASAGEQYFGPGTRLTVT.

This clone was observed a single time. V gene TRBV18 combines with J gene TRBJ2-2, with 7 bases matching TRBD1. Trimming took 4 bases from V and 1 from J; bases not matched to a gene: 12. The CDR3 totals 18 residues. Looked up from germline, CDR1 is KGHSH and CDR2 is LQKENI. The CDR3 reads CASSLHARTGENTGELFF. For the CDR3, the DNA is TGTGCCAGCTCACTACACGCCAGAACAGGGGAGAACACCGGGGAGCTGTTTTTT.

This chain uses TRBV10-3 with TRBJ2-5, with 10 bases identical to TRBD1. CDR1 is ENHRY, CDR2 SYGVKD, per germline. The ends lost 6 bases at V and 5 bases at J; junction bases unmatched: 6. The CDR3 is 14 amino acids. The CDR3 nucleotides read TGTGCCATCAGGCCGACAGGGGGCGCGGAGACCCAGTACTTC. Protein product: CAIRPTGGAETQYF.

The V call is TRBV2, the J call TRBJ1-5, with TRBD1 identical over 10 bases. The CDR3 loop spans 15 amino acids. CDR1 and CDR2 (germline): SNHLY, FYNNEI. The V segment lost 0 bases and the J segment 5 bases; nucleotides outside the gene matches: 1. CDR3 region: CASSEAGQGDQPQHF. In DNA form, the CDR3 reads TGTGCCAGCAGTGAAGCCGGACAGGGGGATCAGCCCCAGCATTTT.

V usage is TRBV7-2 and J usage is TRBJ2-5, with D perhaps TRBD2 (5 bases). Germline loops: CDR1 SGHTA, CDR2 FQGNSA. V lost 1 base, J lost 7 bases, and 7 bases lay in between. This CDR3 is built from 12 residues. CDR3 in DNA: TGTGCCAGCAGCTTAGATCGGGGGACCCAGTACTTC. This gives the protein CASSLDRGTQYF.

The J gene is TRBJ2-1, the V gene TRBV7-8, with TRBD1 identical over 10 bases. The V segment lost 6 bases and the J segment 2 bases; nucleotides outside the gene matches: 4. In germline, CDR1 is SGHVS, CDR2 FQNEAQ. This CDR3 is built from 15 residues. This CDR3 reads CASRPGQGTYNEQFF. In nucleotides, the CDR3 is TGTGCCAGCAGACCGGGACAGGGGACCTACAATGAGCAGTTCTTC.

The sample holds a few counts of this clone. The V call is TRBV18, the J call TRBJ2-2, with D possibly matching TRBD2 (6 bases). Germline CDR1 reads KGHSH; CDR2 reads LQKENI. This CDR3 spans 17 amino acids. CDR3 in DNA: TGTGCAACTACCTGGGGCGGTGCGGGAACGAACACCGGGGAGCTGTTTTTT. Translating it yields CATTWGGAGTNTGELFF.

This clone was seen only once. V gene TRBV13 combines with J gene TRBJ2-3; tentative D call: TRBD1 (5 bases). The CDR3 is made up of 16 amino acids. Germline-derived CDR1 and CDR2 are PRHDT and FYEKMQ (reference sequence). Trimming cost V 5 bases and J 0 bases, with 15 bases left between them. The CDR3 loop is CASSRNQGPSTDTQYF. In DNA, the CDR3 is TGTGCCAGCAGCCGTAATCAGGGTCCTAGCACAGATACGCAGTATTTT. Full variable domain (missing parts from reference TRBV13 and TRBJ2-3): AAGVIQSPRHLIKEKRETATLKCYPIPRHDTVYWYQQGPGQDPQFLISFYEKMQSDKGSIPDRFSAQQFSDYHSELNMSSLELGDSALYFCASSRNQGPSTDTQYFGPGTRLTVL.

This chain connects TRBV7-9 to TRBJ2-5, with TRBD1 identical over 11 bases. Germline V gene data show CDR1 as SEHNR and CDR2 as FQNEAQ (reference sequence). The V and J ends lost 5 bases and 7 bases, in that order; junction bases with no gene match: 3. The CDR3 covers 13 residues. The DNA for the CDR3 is TGTGCCAGCAGCCGGGACAGGGGGGGGACCCAGTACTTC. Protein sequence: CASSRDRGGTQYF.

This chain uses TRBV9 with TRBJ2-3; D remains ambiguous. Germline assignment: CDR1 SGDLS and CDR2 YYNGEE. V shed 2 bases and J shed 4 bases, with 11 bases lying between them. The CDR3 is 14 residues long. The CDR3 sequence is CASSVTESPDTQYF. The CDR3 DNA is TGTGCCAGCAGCGTCACAGAGTCCCCAGATACGCAGTATTTT.

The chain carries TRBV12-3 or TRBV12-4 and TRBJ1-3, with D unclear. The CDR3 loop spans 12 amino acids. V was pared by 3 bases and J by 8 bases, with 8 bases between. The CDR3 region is CASSFEGYTIYF. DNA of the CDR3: TGTGCCAGCAGTTTCGAGGGCTACACCATATATTTT.

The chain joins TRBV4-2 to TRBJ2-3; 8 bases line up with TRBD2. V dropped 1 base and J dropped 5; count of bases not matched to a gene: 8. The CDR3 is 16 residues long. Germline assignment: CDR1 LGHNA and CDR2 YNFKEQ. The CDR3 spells CASSQGRRGVEDTQYF. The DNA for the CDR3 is TGTGCCAGCAGCCAAGGTAGGCGGGGGGTCGAAGATACGCAGTATTTT.

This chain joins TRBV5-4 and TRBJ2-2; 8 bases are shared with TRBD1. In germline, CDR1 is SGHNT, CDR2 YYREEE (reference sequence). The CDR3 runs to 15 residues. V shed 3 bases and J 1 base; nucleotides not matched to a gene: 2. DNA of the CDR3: TGTGCCAGCAGCTCCGGGACAGGGAACACCGGGGAGCTGTTTTTT. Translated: CASSSGTGNTGELFF.

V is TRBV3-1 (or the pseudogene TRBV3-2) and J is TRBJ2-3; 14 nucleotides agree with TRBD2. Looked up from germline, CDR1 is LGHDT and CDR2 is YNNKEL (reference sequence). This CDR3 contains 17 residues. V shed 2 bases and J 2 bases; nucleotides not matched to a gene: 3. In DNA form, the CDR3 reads TGTGCCAGCAGCCAATTGGGACTAGCGGGGGACACAGATACGCAGTATTTT. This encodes CASSQLGLAGDTDTQYF.